The 24 T cell receptor beta chains below all came from one sample that was sequenced in a study of blood T cell repertoires in COVID-19. TCRdb's copy holds only in-frame clones and misses some; the assay was immunoSEQ multiplex PCR. This sample has fewer than 450,000 clones, with 88% found just once. Sequences were obtained from PBMCs or T cells enriched from blood (not recorded which). All receptors come from a woman under 30 who had recovered from COVID-19.

The sample holds a few counts of this clone. The chain uses TRBV11-2 and TRBJ1-1; TRBD1 might be the D (6 bases). Germline V gene sequence: CDR1 SGHAT, CDR2 FQNNGV. Trimming took off 4 bases at V and 5 bases at J, with 17 bases between the two ends. The CDR3 loop spans 15 amino acids. The CDR3 reads CASSSVGGRMTEAFF. The CDR3 DNA sequence: TGTGCCAGCAGCTCAGTCGGGGGGCGAATGACTGAAGCTTTCTTT.

The J gene is TRBJ1-1, the V gene TRBV19; 9 bases fit TRBD1. There are 14 residues in the CDR3. Germline CDR1 is LNHDA and CDR2 is SQIVND (reference sequence). After removal of 5 bases from V and 0 bases from J, the junction contained 1 base not matched to a gene. CDR3 protein: CASSRDRVNTEAFF. CDR3 bases: TGTGCCAGTAGTCGGGACAGGGTGAACACTGAAGCTTTCTTT. The full variable domain, in which reference TRBV19 and TRBJ1-1 provide the parts outside the CDR3, is DGGITQSPKYLFRKEGQNVTLSCEQNLNHDAMYWYRQDPGQGLRLIYYSQIVNDFQKGDIAEGYSVSREKKESFPLTVTSAQKNPTAFYLCASSRDRVNTEAFFGQGTRLTVV.

This chain joins TRBV9 and TRBJ2-7, with 8 bases fitting TRBD1. The CDR3 covers 13 residues. The germline V gene encodes CDR1 SGDLS and CDR2 YYNGEE. The trim removed 5 bases at V and 3 bases at J, leaving 4 bases unmatched. CDR3 DNA: TGTGCCAGCAGAGATACAGGGGGCTACGAGCAGTACTTC. Its protein product is CASRDTGGYEQYF.

This CDR3 reads CASTQGYEQYF. The CDR3 DNA reads as TGTGCCAGCACCCAGGGCTACGAGCAGTACTTC. The gene calls are TRBV6-5 and TRBJ2-7, with a possible D match to TRBD1 (5 bases). The CDR3 length is 11 residues. V dropped 7 bases and J dropped 3 bases, with 7 bases sitting between them. Germline-derived CDR1 and CDR2 are MNHEY and SVGAGI.

The J gene is TRBJ1-5, the V gene TRBV6-2 or TRBV6-3, with 9 positions matching TRBD1. The V segment lost 5 bases and the J segment 7 bases; nucleotides outside the gene matches: 12. Germline CDR1 MNHEY, CDR2 SVGEGT. This CDR3 has 16 amino acids. The CDR3 region has the DNA TGTGCCAGCAGTGCGACCCCTGGACAGGGGCTCCAGCCCCAGCATTTT. Encoded protein: CASSATPGQGLQPQHF.

The chain recombines TRBV6-5 with TRBJ2-2; D is unclear. The germline V gene encodes CDR1 MNHEY and CDR2 SVGAGI. The CDR3 has 13 amino acids. The germline V and J ends were trimmed by 4 bases and 6 bases, with 9 bases remaining between them. The CDR3 region is CASSSYAAGELFF. In DNA form, the CDR3 reads TGTGCCAGCAGTTCCTACGCCGCCGGGGAGCTGTTTTTT.

The chain links TRBV2 to TRBJ1-1; 8 bases match TRBD1. In germline, CDR1 is SNHLY, CDR2 FYNNEI. The V gene end was trimmed by 6 bases and the J gene end by 5 bases; junction bases not matched to a gene: 14. The CDR3 has 16 residues. This CDR3 is CASSRVRTGSLTEAFF. The CDR3, as DNA: TGTGCCAGCAGCCGTGTACGGACAGGGAGTTTAACTGAAGCTTTCTTT.

The chain is built from TRBV6-2 or TRBV6-3 and TRBJ2-5; 11 bases match TRBD2. Germline lookup yields CDR1 MNHEY and CDR2 SVGEGT. V trimming: 4 bases; J trimming: 4 bases; junction bases outside the gene matches: 8. This CDR3 region has 16 residues. CDR3 coding DNA: TGTGCCAGCAGTTCCTTAGCGGGGGGGCGGAGAGAGACCCAGTACTTC. Its translation is CASSSLAGGRRETQYF.

The V gene is TRBV10-2, the J gene TRBJ1-2; TRBD1 agrees at 7 bases. The J segment lost 5 bases and the V segment lost 0 bases, leaving 15 bases of the junction unmatched. In germline, CDR1 is WSHSY, CDR2 SAAADI. This CDR3 region has 18 residues. In DNA, the CDR3 is TGCGCCAGCAGTGAGTCATACTACGTACAGGGGAATGGATATGGCTACACCTTC. Protein sequence: CASSESYYVQGNGYGYTF.

The chain recombines TRBV6-2 or TRBV6-3 with TRBJ2-7; TRBD1 might be the D (5 bases). Trimming shortened V by 4 bases and J by 6 bases, and 22 bases separated the two germline ends. Germline assignment: CDR1 MNHEY and CDR2 SVGEGT. The CDR3 contains 16 residues. CDR3 amino acids: CASSWAAKIGALEQYF. In DNA, the CDR3 is TGTGCCAGCAGTTGGGCCGCAAAAATAGGGGCCCTCGAGCAGTACTTC.

This clone was seen just once. This chain uses TRBV5-1 with TRBJ1-6, with D possibly TRBD1 on 6 matching bases. CDR3 length equals 15 residues. Germline assignment: CDR1 SGHRS and CDR2 YFSETQ. Trimming pared 10 bases from V and 9 bases from J, leaving 23 bases between. The CDR3 nucleotides are TGCGCCCGCCGTTGGGGGGCCGGCGGGGGTTCACCCCTCCACTTT. It encodes CARRWGAGGGSPLHF.

The table lists this clone with a count of one. V and J are TRBV5-8 and TRBJ2-7; unclear D gene. Trimming shortened V by 0 bases and J by 3 bases, and 10 bases separated the two germline ends. CDR3 length equals 14 residues. Germline CDR1 SGHTS, CDR2 YDEGEE. The CDR3 is CASSLGAAGYEQYF. Here the CDR3 DNA reads TGTGCCAGCAGCTTGGGGGCAGCCGGCTACGAGCAGTACTTC.

The V call is TRBV2, the J call TRBJ2-7; 7 bases agree with TRBD2. This CDR3 contains 13 residues. J gave up 0 bases and V 8 bases, and 4 bases lay outside the gene matches. Germline values: CDR1 SNHLY, CDR2 FYNNEI. This chain's CDR3 is CASQRDLSYEQYF. The DNA for the CDR3 is TGTGCCAGCCAGCGGGACCTCTCCTACGAGCAGTACTTC.

The chain couples TRBV7-6 to TRBJ2-3; weak D call: TRBD1 (7 bases). Trimming removed 4 bases from V and 3 bases from J, with 17 bases in between. Looked up from germline, CDR1 is SGHVS and CDR2 is FNYEAQ. CDR3 size: 16 residues. CDR3 amino acids: CASSSTGDSGTDTQYF. The DNA of the CDR3 is TGTGCCAGCAGCTCAACGGGGGACAGTGGGACAGATACGCAGTATTTT.

This sequence joins TRBV9 and TRBJ2-1; a weak D match, TRBD2 (5 bases). V gave up 1 base and J gave up 0 bases, with 8 bases separating them. Per the germline V gene, CDR1 is SGDLS and CDR2 is YYNGEE. The CDR3 is 15 residues long. The CDR3 sequence: CASSVSGSSYNEQFF. CDR3 in DNA: TGTGCCAGCAGCGTAAGCGGTAGCTCCTACAATGAGCAGTTCTTC.

This chain connects TRBV2 to TRBJ2-2; D remains unclear. The CDR3 runs to 14 residues. Trimming shortened V by 7 bases and J by 5 bases, and 14 bases separated the two germline ends. Looked up from germline, CDR1 is SNHLY and CDR2 is FYNNEI. In DNA form, the CDR3 reads TGTGCCAGCACGCGGAACGAAATGACCGGGGAGCTGTTTTTT. Translating gives CASTRNEMTGELFF.

J is TRBJ1-5 and V is TRBV18; the D is unclear. Germline CDR1 and CDR2: KGHSH and LQKENI. CDR3 length: 13 residues. V lost 3 bases to trimming and J lost 4 bases, with 7 bases between them. The CDR3 coding sequence is TGTGCCAGCTCACCTGCCGAGAATCAGCCCCAGCATTTT. This encodes CASSPAENQPQHF. The full variable domain, in which reference TRBV18 and TRBJ1-5 provide the parts outside the CDR3, is NAGVMQNPRHLVRRRGQEARLRCSPMKGHSHVYWYRQLPEEGLKFMVYLQKENIIDESGMPKERFSAEFPKEGPSILRIQQVVRGDSAAYFCASSPAENQPQHFGDGTRLSIL.

The J gene is TRBJ2-5, the V gene TRBV4-2; the match to TRBD2 covers 7 bases. Germline lookup yields CDR1 LGHNA and CDR2 YNFKEQ. Unmatched junction bases numbered 6, after V lost 2 bases and J lost 3 bases. The CDR3 is 15 amino acids. The CDR3 DNA sequence: TGTGCCAGCAGCCAACTAGCGGAAGTTAAAGAGACCCAGTACTTC. Translation gives CASSQLAEVKETQYF.

The chain carries TRBV30 and TRBJ1-4; D ambiguous. Trimming pared 1 base from V and 4 bases from J, leaving 7 bases between. CDR1 and CDR2 (germline): GTSNPN, SVGIG (reference sequence). The CDR3 sequence is 13 residues long. The CDR3 here is CAWSELVNEKLFF. In nucleotides, the CDR3 is TGTGCCTGGAGTGAACTGGTTAATGAAAAACTGTTTTTT.

This chain's CDR3 is CASGLGLAGATDTQYF. The CDR3 coding sequence is TGTGCTAGTGGTTTGGGGCTAGCGGGGGCCACAGATACGCAGTATTTT. This chain connects TRBV12-5 to TRBJ2-3, with 10 positions matching TRBD2. CDR3 size: 16 residues. Germline CDR1 and CDR2: LGHNT and FRNRAP. With V trimmed by 1 base and J by 2 bases, 3 bases remained unmatched. The whole variable domain, filled in from reference TRBV12-5 and TRBJ2-3, reads DARVTQTPRHKVTEMGQEVTMRCQPILGHNTVFWYRQTMMQGLELLAYFRNRAPLDDSGMPKDRFSAEMPDATLATLKIQPSEPRDSAVYFCASGLGLAGATDTQYFGPGTRLTVL.

The J gene is TRBJ1-1, the V gene TRBV11-2, with D unresolved. CDR3 length: 14 amino acids. Trimming cost V 7 bases and J 0 bases, with 12 bases left between them. Per germline, CDR1 SGHAT and CDR2 FQNNGV. This CDR3 is CASTPHTVNTEAFF. In DNA form, the CDR3 reads TGTGCCAGCACCCCCCACACAGTGAACACTGAAGCTTTCTTT.

V is TRBV18 and J is TRBJ1-3, with TRBD1 as a possible D gene (5 bases). Trimming stripped 2 bases from V and 4 bases from J, with 12 bases between. CDR1 and CDR2 (germline): KGHSH, LQKENI. This CDR3 has 15 amino acids. The CDR3 protein is CASSPTPGQGNTIYF. CDR3 bases: TGTGCCAGCTCACCAACCCCAGGGCAGGGAAACACCATATATTTT.

This clone came up once. The chain links TRBV18 to TRBJ1-1, with 9 bases aligning to TRBD1. J was trimmed by 0 bases and V by 4 bases; bases with no gene match: 6. Germline V gene data show CDR1 as KGHSH and CDR2 as LQKENI. CDR3 length equals 16 residues. The CDR3 region is CASSLGTGIMNTEAFF. CDR3 sequence (DNA): TGTGCCAGCTCACTTGGGACAGGGATAATGAACACTGAAGCTTTCTTT.

The V call is TRBV18, the J call TRBJ1-1; D unclear. V lost 4 bases and J 5 bases, leaving 11 bases between the germline ends. The CDR3 runs to 13 residues. CDR1 and CDR2 (germline): KGHSH, LQKENI. The CDR3 DNA reads TGTGCCAGCTCACAAAGGACTCGAACTGAAGCTTTCTTT. As protein: CASSQRTRTEAFF.